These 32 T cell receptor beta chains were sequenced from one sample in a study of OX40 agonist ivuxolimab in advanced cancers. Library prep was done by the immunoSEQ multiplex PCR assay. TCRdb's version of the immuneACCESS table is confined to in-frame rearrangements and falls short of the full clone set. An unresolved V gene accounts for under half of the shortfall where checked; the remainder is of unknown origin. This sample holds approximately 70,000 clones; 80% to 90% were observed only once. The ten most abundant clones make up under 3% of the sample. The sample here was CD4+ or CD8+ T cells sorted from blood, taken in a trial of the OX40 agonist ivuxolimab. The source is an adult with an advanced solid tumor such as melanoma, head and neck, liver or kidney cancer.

DNA for the CDR3: TGTGCCAGCTCACCGGGCAATAACTATGGCTACACCTTC. This translates into CASSPGNNYGYTF. The V and J genes are TRBV18 and TRBJ1-2; D gene unclear. The CDR3 totals 13 residues. V lost 3 bases and J 1 base, leaving 6 bases between the germline ends. The germline V gene encodes CDR1 KGHSH and CDR2 LQKENI.

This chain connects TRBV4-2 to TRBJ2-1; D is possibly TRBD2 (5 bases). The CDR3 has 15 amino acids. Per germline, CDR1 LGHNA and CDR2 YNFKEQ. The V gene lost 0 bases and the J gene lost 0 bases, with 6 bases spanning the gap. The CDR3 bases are TGTGCCAGCAGCCAAGAAGGGAGCTCCTACAATGAGCAGTTCTTC. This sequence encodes CASSQEGSSYNEQFF.

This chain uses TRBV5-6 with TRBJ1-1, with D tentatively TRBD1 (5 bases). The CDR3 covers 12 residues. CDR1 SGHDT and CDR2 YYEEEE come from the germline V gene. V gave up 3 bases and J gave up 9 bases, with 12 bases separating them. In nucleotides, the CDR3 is TGTGCCAGCAGCTGGGGGGGACTAAAAGCTTTCTTT. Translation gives CASSWGGLKAFF.

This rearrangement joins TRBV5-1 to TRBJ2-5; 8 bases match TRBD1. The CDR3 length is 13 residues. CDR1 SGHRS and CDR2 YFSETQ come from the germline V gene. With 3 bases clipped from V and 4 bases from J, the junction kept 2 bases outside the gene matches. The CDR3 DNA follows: TGCGCCAGCAGCTACGGACAGGGAGAGACCCAGTACTTC. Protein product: CASSYGQGETQYF.

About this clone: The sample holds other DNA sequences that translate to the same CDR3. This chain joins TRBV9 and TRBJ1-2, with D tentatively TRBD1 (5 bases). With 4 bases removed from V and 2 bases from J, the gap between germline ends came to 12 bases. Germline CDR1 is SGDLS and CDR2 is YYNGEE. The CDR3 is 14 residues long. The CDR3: CASSLTGLNYGYTF. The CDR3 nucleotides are TGTGCCAGCAGCCTTACAGGACTCAACTATGGCTACACCTTC.

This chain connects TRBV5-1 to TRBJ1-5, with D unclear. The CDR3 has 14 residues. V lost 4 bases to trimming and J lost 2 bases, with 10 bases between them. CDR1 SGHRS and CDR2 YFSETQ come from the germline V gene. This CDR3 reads CASSPRARNQPQHF. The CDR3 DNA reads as TGCGCCAGCAGCCCCCGGGCCCGCAATCAGCCCCAGCATTTT. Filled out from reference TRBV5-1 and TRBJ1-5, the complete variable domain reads KAGVTQTPRYLIKTRGQQVTLSCSPISGHRSVSWYQQTPGQGLQFLFEYFSETQRNKGNFPGRFSGRQFSNSRSEMNVSTLELGDSALYLCASSPRARNQPQHFGDGTRLSIL.

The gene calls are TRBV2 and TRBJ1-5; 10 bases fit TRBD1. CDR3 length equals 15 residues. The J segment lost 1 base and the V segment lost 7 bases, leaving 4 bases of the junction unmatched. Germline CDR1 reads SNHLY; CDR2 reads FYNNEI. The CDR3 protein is CASTLTGGSNQPQHF. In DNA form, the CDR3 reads TGTGCCAGCACCCTGACAGGGGGCAGCAATCAGCCCCAGCATTTT.

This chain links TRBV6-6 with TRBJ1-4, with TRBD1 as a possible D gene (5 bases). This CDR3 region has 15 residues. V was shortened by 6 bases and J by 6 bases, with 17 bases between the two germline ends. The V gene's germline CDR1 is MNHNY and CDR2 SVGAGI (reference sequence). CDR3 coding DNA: TGTGCCAGCAGAAGGATCCAGGGTGGGGATGAAAAACTGTTTTTT. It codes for CASRRIQGGDEKLFF.

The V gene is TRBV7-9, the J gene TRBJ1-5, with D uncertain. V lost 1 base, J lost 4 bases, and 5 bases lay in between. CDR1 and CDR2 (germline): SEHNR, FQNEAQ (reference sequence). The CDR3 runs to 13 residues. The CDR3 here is CASSLERNQPQHF. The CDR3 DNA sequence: TGTGCCAGCAGCTTAGAAAGGAATCAGCCCCAGCATTTT.

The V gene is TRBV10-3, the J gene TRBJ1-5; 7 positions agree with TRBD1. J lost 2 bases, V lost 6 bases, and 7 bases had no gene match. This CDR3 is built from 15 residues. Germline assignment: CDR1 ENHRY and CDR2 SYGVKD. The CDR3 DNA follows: TGTGCCATCAGCCAGGGGGGGAACGGCAATCAGCCCCAGCATTTT. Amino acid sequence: CAISQGGNGNQPQHF.

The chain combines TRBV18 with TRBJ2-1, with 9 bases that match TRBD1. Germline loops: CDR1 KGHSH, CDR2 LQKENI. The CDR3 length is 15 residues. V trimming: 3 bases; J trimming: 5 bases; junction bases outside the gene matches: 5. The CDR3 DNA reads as TGTGCCAGCTCACCCGGGACAGGGATGAACAATGAGCAGTTCTTC. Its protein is CASSPGTGMNNEQFF. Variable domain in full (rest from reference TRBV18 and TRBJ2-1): NAGVMQNPRHLVRRRGQEARLRCSPMKGHSHVYWYRQLPEEGLKFMVYLQKENIIDESGMPKERFSAEFPKEGPSILRIQQVVRGDSAAYFCASSPGTGMNNEQFFGPGTRLTVL.

In DNA, the CDR3 is TGTGCCTGGAGTCCCCCCATAGCGGGATGGGGAGATACGCAGTATTTT. The encoded protein is CAWSPPIAGWGDTQYF. The V and J genes are TRBV30 and TRBJ2-3; 8 nucleotides line up with TRBD2. CDR3 size: 16 residues. V shed 2 bases, J shed 5 bases, and the junction held 12 bases outside the gene matches. Germline V gene sequence: CDR1 GTSNPN, CDR2 SVGIG (reference sequence).

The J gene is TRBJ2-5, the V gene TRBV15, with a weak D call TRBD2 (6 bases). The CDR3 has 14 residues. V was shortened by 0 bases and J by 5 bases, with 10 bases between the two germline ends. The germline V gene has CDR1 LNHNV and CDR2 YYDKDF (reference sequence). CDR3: CATSREGDWETQYF. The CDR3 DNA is TGTGCCACCAGCAGAGAGGGGGACTGGGAGACCCAGTACTTC.

In nucleotides, the CDR3 is TGTGCCAGCAGCCCATACGTCAGAACCGGGGAGCTGTTTTTT. It specifies CASSPYVRTGELFF. The genes are TRBV7-9 and TRBJ2-2; the D is unclear. Trimming took off 5 bases at V and 5 bases at J, with 12 bases between the two ends. The CDR3 consists of 14 residues. Per germline, CDR1 SEHNR and CDR2 FQNEAQ (reference sequence).

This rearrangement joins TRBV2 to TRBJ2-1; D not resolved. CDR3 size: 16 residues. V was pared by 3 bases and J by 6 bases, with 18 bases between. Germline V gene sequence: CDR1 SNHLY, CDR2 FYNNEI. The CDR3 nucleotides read TGTGCCAGCAGTGATAGACCCATAACGAAAGTCAATGAGCAGTTCTTC. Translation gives CASSDRPITKVNEQFF.

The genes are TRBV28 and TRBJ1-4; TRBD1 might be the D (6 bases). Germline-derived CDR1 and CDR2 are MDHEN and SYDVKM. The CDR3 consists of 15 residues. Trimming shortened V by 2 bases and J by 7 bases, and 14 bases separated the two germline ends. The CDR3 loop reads CASSLGGAGGEKLFF. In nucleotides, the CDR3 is TGTGCCAGCAGTTTAGGGGGGGCCGGGGGTGAAAAACTGTTTTTT.

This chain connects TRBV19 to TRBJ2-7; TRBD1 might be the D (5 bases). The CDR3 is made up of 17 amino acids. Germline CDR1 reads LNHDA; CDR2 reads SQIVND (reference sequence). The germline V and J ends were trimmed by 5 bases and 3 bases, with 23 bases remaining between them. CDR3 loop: CASSLPPAARADYEQYF. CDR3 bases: TGTGCCAGTAGTCTCCCACCCGCCGCCAGGGCAGACTACGAGCAGTACTTC. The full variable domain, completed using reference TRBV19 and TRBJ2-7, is DGGITQSPKYLFRKEGQNVTLSCEQNLNHDAMYWYRQDPGQGLRLIYYSQIVNDFQKGDIAEGYSVSREKKESFPLTVTSAQKNPTAFYLCASSLPPAARADYEQYFGPGTRLTVT.

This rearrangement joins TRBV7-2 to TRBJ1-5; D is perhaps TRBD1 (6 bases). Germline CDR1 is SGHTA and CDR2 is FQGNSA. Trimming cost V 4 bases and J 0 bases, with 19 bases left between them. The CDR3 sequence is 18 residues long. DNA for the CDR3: TGTGCCAGCAGCTCGGGGACAACCGCTACCACTAGCAATCAGCCCCAGCATTTT. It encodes CASSSGTTATTSNQPQHF.

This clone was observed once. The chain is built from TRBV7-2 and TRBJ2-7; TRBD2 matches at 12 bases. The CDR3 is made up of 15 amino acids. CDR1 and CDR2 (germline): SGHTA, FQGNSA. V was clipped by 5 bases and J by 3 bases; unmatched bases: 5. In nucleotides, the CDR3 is TGTGCCAGCAGCAAACTAGCGGGGGGCTTCTACGAGCAGTACTTC. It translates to CASSKLAGGFYEQYF.

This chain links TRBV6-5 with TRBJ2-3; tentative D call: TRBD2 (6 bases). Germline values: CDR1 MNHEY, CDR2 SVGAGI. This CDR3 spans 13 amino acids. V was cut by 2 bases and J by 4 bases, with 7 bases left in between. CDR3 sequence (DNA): TGTGCCAGCAGTTACCGACTAGCAGATACGCAGTATTTT. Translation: CASSYRLADTQYF.

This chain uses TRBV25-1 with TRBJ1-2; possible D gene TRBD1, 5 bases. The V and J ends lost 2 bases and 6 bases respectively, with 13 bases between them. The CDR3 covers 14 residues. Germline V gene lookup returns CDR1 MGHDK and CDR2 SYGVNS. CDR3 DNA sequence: TGTGCCAGCAGTGAACCCGAACAGGTCGATGGCTACACCTTC. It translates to CASSEPEQVDGYTF.

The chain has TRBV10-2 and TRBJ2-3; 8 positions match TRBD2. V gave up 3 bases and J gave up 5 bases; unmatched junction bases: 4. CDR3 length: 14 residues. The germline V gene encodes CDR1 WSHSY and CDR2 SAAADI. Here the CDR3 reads CASSDSTSGDTQYF. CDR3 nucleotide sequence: TGCGCCAGCAGTGACTCCACTAGCGGAGATACGCAGTATTTT.

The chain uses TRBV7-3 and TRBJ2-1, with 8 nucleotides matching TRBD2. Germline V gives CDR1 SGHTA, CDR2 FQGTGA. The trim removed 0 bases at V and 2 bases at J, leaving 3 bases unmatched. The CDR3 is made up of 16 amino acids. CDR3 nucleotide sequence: TGTGCCAGCAGCTTAACAAGCGGGGGCACCTACAATGAGCAGTTCTTC. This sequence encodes CASSLTSGGTYNEQFF.

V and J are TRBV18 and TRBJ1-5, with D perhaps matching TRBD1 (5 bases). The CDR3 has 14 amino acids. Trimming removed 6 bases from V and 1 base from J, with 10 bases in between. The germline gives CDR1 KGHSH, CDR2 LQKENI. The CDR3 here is CASSHRDSNQPQHF. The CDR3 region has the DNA TGTGCCAGCTCTCACCGGGACAGCAATCAGCCCCAGCATTTT.

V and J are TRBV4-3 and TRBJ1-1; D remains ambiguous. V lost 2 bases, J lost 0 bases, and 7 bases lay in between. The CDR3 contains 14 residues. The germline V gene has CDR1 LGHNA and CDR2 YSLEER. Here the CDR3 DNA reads TGCGCCAGCAGCCAATACCAGGTGAACACTGAAGCTTTCTTT. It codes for CASSQYQVNTEAFF.

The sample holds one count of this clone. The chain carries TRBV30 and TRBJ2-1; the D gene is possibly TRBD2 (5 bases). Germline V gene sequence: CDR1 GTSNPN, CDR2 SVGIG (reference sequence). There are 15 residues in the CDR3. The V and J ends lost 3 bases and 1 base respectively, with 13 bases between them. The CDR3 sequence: CAWRWPGISYNEQFF. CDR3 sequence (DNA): TGTGCCTGGAGGTGGCCGGGGATTTCCTACAATGAGCAGTTCTTC.

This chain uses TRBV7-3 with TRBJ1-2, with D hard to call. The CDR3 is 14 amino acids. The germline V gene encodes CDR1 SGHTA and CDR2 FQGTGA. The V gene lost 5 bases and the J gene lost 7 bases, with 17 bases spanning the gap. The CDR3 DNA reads TGTGCCAGCAGCCTCGACAAGTCCGGAGGTGGCTACACCTTC. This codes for CASSLDKSGGGYTF.

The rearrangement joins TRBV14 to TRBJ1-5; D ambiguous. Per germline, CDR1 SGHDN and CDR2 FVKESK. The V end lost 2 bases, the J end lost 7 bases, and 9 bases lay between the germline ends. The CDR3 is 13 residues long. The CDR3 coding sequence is TGTGCCAGCAGCCAATCCGGCCAACAGCCCCAGCATTTT. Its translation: CASSQSGQQPQHF. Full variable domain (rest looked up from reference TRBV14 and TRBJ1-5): EAGVTQFPSHSVIEKGQTVTLRCDPISGHDNLYWYRRVMGKEIKFLLHFVKESKQDESGMPNNRFLAERTGGTYSTLKVQPAELEDSGVYFCASSQSGQQPQHFGDGTRLSIL.

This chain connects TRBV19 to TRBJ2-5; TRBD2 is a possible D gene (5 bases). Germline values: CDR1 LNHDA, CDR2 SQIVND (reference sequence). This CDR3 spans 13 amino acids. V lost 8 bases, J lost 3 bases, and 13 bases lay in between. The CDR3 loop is CASDAGRKETQYF. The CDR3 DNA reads TGTGCCAGTGACGCGGGCAGAAAAGAGACCCAGTACTTC.

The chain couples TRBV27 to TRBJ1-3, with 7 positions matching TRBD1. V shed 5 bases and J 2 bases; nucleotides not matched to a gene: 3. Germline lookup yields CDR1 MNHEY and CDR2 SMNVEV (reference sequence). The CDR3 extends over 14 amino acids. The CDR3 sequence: CASSERGPGNTIYF. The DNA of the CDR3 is TGTGCCAGCAGTGAAAGGGGGCCTGGAAACACCATATATTTT.

The DNA for the CDR3 is TGTGCCAGCAGTTTCAACTCGGGACTAGCGGGAGGGCCCTACGAGCAGTACTTC. It yields the protein CASSFNSGLAGGPYEQYF. V is TRBV27 and J is TRBJ2-7; 16 bases align to TRBD2. The germline CDR1 and CDR2 sequences are MNHEY and SMNVEV (reference sequence). Losses at the gene ends were 3 bases for V and 2 bases for J; bases not matched to a gene: 7. The CDR3 has 18 amino acids.

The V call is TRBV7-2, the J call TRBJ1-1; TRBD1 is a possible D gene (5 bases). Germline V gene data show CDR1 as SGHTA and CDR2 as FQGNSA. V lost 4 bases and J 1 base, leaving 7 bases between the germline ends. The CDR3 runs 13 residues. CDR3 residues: CASSSQENTEAFF. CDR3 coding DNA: TGTGCCAGCAGCTCACAGGAGAACACTGAAGCTTTCTTT.